The T cell receptor (beta chain) described here comes from a study of T cell repertoires in cytomegalovirus infection (dated by TCRdb to the late 2010s). Looking at the study overall: Because public TCR beta signatures pointed to carriage of CMV infection together with the matching HLA type, the HLA type of each donor mattered for the analysis.

From its cysteine to its phenylalanine, the CDR3 spans 13 amino acids. The DNA shown is the 39-base CDR3, in frame from base 1. V lost 0 bases and J lost 7 bases; the stretch between them is 6 bases long. CDR1 and CDR2 are drawn from the germline V gene: SGHTA, FQGNSA. Broad study findings and their caveats: The ex vivo response was dominated by HLA-C-restricted CMV-specific TCR beta clonotypes, which also provided the single most frequent clonotype in two of eight donors. In both this cohort and an independent roughly 350-donor cohort, the cumulative frequency of public TCR beta family members distinguished carriers of CMV infection plus the relevant HLA type.

This clonotype has a count of ten or more. Its recognized antigen is unknown. No base quality information exists; no much larger clone differs at one position. Sequencing used an Illumina HiSeq 1500. The raw public data were reprocessed by TCRdb itself: fastp quality trimming at Q25, MiXCR clonotype calling, in-frame beta chains only. Entries are consolidated by CDR3 protein sequence, retaining the most common genes and DNA. For this sample the table gives around 100,000 distinct CDR3 sequences, of which 16% were detected only once. The ten top clones hold around 8.2% of the sample. Material: PBMCs. The receptor chain draws on TRBV7-2 and TRBJ2-2, with the D gene not clear enough to name. This clonotype was obtained from a human donor in good health (CMV status not recorded). Some clones in this sample may be carry-over from other donors' samples. The DNA sequence reads TGTGCCAGCAGCTTAGCCGCGGTCGGGGAGCTGTTTTTT. Its amino acids are CASSLAAVGELFF.